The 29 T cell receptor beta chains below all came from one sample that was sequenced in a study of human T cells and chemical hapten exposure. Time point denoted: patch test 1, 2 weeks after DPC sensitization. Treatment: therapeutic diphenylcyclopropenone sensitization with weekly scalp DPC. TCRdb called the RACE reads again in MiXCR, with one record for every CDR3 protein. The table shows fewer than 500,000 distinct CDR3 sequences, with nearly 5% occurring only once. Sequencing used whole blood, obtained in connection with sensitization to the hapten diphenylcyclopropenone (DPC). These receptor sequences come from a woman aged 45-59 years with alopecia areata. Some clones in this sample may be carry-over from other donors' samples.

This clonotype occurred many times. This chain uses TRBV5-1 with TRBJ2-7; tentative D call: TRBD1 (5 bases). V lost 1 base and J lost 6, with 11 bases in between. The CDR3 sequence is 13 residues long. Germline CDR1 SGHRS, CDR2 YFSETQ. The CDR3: CASSLPRAGEQYF. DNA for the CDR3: TGCGCCAGCAGCTTGCCCAGGGCCGGCGAGCAGTACTTC.

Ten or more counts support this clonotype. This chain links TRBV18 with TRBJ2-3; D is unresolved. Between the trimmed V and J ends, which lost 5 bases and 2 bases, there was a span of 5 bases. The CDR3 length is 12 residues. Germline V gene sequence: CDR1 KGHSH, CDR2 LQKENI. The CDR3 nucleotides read TGTGCCAGCTCAGCTCTCACAGATACGCAGTATTTT. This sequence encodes CASSALTDTQYF.

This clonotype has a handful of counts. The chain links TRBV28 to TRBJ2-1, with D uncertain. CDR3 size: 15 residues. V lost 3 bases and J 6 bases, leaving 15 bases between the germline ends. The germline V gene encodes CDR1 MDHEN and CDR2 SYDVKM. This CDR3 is CASSLGRWGINEQFF. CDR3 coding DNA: TGTGCCAGCAGTTTGGGCAGGTGGGGTATCAATGAGCAGTTCTTC.

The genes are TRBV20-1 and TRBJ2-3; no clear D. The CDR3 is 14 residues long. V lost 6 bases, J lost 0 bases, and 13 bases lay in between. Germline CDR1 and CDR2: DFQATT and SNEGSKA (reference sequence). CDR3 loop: CSARQDGSTDTQYF. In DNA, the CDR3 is TGCAGTGCCCGACAAGACGGGAGCACAGATACGCAGTATTTT.

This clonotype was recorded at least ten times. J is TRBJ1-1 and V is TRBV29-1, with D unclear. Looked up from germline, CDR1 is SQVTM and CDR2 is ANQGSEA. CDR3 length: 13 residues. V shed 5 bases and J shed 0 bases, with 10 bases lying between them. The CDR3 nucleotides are TGCAGCGTTCAGTACAGAATGAACACTGAAGCTTTCTTT. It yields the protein CSVQYRMNTEAFF.

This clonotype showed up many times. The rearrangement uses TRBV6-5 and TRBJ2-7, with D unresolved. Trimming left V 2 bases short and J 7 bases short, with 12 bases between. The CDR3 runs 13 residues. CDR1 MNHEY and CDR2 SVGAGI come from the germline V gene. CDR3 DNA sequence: TGTGCCAGCAGTTACCCGGCGGCCGGGGAGCAGTACTTC. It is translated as CASSYPAAGEQYF.

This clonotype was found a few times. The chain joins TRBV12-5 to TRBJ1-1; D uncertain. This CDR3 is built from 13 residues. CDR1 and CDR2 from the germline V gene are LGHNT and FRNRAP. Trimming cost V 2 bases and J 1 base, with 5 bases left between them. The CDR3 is CASGLTENTEAFF. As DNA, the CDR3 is TGTGCTAGTGGTTTGACAGAGAACACTGAAGCTTTCTTT.

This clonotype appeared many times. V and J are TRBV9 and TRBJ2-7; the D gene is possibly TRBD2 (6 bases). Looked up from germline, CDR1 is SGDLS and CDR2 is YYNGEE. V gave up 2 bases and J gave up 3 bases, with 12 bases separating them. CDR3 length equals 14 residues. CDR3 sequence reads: CASSVRGDDYEQYF. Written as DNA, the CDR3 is TGTGCCAGCAGCGTGCGGGGAGATGACTACGAGCAGTACTTC.

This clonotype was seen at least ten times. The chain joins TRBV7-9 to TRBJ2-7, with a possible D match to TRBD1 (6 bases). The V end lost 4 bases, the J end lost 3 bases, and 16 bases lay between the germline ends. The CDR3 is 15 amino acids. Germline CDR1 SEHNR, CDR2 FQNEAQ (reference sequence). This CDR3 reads CASSSSRTAYYEQYF. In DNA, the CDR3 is TGTGCCAGCAGCTCCTCCAGGACAGCGTACTACGAGCAGTACTTC. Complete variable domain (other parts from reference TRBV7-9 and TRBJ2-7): DTGVSQNPRHKITKRGQNVTFRCDPISEHNRLYWYRQTLGQGPEFLTYFQNEAQLEKSRLLSDRFSAERPKGSFSTLEIQRTEQGDSAMYLCASSSSRTAYYEQYFGPGTRLTVT.

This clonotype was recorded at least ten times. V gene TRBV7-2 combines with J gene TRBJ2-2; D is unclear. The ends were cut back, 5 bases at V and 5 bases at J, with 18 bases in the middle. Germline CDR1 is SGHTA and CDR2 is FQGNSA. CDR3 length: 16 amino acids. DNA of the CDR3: TGTGCCAGCAGCCCCCAGGAAGGAGTAGGTACCGGGGAGCTGTTTTTT. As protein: CASSPQEGVGTGELFF.

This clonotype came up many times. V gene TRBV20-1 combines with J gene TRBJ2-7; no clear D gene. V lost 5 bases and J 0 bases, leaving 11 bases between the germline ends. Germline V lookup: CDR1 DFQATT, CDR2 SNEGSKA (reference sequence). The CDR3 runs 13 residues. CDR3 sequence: CSAWTGNSYEQYF. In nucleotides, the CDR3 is TGCAGTGCTTGGACGGGTAACTCCTACGAGCAGTACTTC.

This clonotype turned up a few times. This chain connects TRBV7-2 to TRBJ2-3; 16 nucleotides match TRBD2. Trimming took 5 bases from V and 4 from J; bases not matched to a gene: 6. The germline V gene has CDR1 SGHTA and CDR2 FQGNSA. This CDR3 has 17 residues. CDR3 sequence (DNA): TGTGCCAGCAGCGCCGGGACTAGCGGGAGGGCCTCAGATACGCAGTATTTT. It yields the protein CASSAGTSGRASDTQYF.

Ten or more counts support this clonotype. The chain's CDR3 is CASSLTQRDTQYF. Written as DNA, the CDR3 is TGTGCCAGCAGCTTAACTCAAAGGGATACGCAGTATTTT. J is TRBJ2-3 and V is TRBV11-2; D uncertain. The CDR3 consists of 13 residues. Germline values: CDR1 SGHAT, CDR2 FQNNGV. The V gene lost 2 bases and the J gene lost 6 bases, with 9 bases spanning the gap.

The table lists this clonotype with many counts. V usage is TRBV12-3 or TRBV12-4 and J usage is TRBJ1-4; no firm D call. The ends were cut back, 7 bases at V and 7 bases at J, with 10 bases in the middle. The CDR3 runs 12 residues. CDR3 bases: TGTGCCAGCAAGGGAGTGGGTGAAAAACTGTTTTTT. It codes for CASKGVGEKLFF.

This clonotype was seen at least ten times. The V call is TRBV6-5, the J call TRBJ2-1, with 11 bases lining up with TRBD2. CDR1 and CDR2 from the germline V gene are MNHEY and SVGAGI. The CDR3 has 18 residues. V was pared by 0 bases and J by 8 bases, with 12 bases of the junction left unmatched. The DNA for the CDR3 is TGTGCCAGCAGTTACTCGAGAGTCGTAGCGGGAGGGTACGATGAGCAGTTCTTC. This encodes CASSYSRVVAGGYDEQFF.

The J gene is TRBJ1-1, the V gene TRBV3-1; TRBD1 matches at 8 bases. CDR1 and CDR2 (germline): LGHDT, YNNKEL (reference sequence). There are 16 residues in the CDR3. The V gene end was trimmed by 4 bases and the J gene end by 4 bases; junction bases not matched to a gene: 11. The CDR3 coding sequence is TGTGCCAGCAGCCCAAGTTGGACAGGGTTAAGCACTGAAGCTTTCTTT. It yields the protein CASSPSWTGLSTEAFF.

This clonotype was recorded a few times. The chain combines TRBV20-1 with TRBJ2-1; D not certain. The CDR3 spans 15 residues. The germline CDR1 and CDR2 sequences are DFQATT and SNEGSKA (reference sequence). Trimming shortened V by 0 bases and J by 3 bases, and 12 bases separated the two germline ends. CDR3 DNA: TGCAGTGCTAGAGATATAAGCGCGGACTACAATGAGCAGTTCTTC. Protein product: CSARDISADYNEQFF.

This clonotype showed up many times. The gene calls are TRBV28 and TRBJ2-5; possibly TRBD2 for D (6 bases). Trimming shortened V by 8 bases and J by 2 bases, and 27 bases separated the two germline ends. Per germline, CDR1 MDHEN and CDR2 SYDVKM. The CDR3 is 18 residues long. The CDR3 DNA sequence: TGTGCCAGCCAGCAGTTTAAGAGGGATATTGGGGGGCAAGAGACCCAGTACTTC. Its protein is CASQQFKRDIGGQETQYF.

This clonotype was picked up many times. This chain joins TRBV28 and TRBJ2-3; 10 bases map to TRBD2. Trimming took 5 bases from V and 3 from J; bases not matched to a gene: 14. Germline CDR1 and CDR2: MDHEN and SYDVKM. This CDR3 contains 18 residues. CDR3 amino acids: CASSVHGTSGMLTDTQYF. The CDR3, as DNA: TGTGCCAGCAGTGTTCACGGCACTAGCGGGATGCTGACAGATACGCAGTATTTT.

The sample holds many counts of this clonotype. CDR3 loop: CAISESSGGYNEQFF. The DNA of the CDR3 is TGTGCCATCAGTGAGTCTAGCGGGGGGTACAATGAGCAGTTCTTC. V is TRBV10-3 and J is TRBJ2-1, with TRBD2 matching 10 bases. Germline values: CDR1 ENHRY, CDR2 SYGVKD. V was clipped by 0 bases and J by 4 bases; unmatched bases: 0. This CDR3 region has 15 residues.

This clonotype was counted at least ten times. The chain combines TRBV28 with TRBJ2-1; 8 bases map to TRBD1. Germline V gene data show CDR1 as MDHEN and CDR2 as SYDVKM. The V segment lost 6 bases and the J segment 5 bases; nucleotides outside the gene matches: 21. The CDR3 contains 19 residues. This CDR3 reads CASSPTEIDRGGHNNEQFF. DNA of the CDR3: TGTGCCAGCAGCCCAACCGAGATCGACAGGGGCGGGCACAACAATGAGCAGTTCTTC.

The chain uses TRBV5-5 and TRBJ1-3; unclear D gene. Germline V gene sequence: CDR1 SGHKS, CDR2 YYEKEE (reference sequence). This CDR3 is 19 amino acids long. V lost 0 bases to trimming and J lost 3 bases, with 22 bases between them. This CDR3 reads CASSLGSRRSLVYGNTIYF. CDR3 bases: TGTGCCAGCAGCTTGGGGTCACGAAGGTCGCTCGTCTATGGAAACACCATATATTTT. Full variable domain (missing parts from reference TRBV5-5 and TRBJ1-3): DAGVTQSPTHLIKTRGQQVTLRCSPISGHKSVSWYQQVLGQGPQFIFQYYEKEERGRGNFPDRFSARQFPNYSSELNVNALLLGDSALYLCASSLGSRRSLVYGNTIYFGEGSWLTVV.

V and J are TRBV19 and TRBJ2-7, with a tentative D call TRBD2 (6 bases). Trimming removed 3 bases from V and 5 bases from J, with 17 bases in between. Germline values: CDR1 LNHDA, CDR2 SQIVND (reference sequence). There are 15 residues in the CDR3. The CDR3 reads CASSIGTRGGDEQYF. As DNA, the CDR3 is TGTGCCAGTAGTATCGGTACTCGCGGCGGGGACGAGCAGTACTTC.

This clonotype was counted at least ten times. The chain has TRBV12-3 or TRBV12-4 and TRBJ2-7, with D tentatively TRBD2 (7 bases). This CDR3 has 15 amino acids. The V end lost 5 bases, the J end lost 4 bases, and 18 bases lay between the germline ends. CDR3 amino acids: CASSPRLGGGYEQYF. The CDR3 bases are TGTGCCAGCAGTCCCCGACTAGGGGGGGGATACGAGCAGTACTTC.

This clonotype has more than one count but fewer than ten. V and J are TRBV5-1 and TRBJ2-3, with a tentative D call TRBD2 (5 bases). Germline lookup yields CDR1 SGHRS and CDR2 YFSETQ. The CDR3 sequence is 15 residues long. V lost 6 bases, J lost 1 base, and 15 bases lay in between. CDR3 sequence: CASTFPGSRTDTQYF. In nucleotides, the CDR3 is TGCGCCAGCACCTTCCCGGGGAGTCGCACAGATACGCAGTATTTT.

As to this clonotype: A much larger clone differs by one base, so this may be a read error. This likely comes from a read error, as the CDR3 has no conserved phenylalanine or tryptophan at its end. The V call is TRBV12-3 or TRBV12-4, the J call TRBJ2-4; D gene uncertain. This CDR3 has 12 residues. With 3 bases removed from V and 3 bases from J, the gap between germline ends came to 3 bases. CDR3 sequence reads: CASSLSKNIQYL. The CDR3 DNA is TGTGCCAGCAGTTTGAGCAAAAACATTCAGTACTTG.

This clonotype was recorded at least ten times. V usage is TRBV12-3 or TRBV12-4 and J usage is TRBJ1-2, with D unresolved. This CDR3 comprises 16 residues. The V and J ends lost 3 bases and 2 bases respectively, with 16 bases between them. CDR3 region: CASSLGIEGDNYGYTF. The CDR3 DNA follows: TGTGCCAGCAGTTTGGGTATCGAGGGAGACAACTATGGCTACACCTTC.

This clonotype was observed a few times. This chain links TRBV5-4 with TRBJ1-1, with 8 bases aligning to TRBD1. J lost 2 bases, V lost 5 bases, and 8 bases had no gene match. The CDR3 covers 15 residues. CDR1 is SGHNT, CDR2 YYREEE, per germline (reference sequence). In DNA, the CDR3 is TGTGCCAGCAGGTATATGACAGGGGCCAACACTGAAGCTTTCTTT. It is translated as CASRYMTGANTEAFF.

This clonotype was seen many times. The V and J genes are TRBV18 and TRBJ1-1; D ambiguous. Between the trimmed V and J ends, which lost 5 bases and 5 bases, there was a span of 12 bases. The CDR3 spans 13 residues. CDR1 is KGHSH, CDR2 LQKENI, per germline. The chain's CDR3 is CASSDTRSTEAFF. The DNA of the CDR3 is TGTGCCAGCTCAGACACACGGTCTACTGAAGCTTTCTTT.